The sequence of this T cell receptor beta chain was determined in a study of T cell responses to AZD1222 COVID-19 vaccine. Study-wide results and limits: Donor demographics were predominantly white British with a female majority; clonal diversity may be underestimated. Variant regions that are unmutated are reportedly the target of nearly half of spike-specific TCRs. Only a handful of AZD1222 recipients, five to seven in all, had baseline seropositivity. CD4 TCRs linked to vaccination spanned spike, dominating at 160-218 and 743-854.

Comment on this clone: The antigen remains undetermined.

Sequenced by immunoSEQ multiplex PCR; TCRdb stores in-frame clones only, minus some. This table holds approximately 110,000 clones, around 86% found once. The starting material was peripheral blood, obtained on day 0 of AZD1222 vaccination. The TCR sequence derives from an adult in good health.

CDR3 sequence: CASSLSGSPLKLFF. CDR3 DNA: TGTGCCAGCAGTTTATCAGGGTCCCCCTTAAAACTGTTTTTT. The chain has TRBV27 and TRBJ1-4; no clear D. The CDR3 loop spans 14 amino acids. Per the germline V gene, CDR1 is MNHEY and CDR2 is SMNVEV (reference sequence). Trimming took off 0 bases at V and 10 bases at J, with 12 bases between the two ends.